In its sample, the clone carrying this T cell receptor (beta chain) was seen a few times. The antigen remains unidentified. At one end the junction does not follow the germline gene, possibly because of a read error. The sample comes from a study of shared clonotypes between healthy human individuals. General observations from the study: Naive CD4 clonotypes overlapped across a handful of donors at approximately 5.5%. Investigators expected sequencing depth to affect clonotype sharing among donors.

In the source study's methods: In the immunoSEQ data, sequences were junction-only and lacked quality scores, so filtering differed. Libraries were prepared by immunoSEQ multiplex PCR; TCRdb keeps only in-frame clonotypes and omits some of them. V and J calls and clone size are as listed in that table; D and trimming were resolved from the DNA. The sample includes 700,000 or so clones, roughly 70% of them seen just once. Germline loops: CDR1 MNHEY, CDR2 SMNVEV (reference sequence). This CDR3 is 11 amino acids long. Input material: memory CD4+ T cells sorted from blood. Sample subset: CD45RA-negative fraction. The origin of this receptor is a woman aged 30 to 39 in good health. The V and J genes are TRBV27 and TRBJ1-2, with D possibly being TRBD1 (6 bases). The CDR3 loop reads CARDARRQGTF. DNA for the CDR3: TGTGCCAGGGACGCCCGGCGTCAAGGGACATTC.